Shown below are 29 T cell receptor beta chains from a single sample sequenced in a study of tumor and adjacent non-tumor tissue in lung cancer. RNA was extracted from bulk tissue without any cell sorting. Three rounds of nested PCR, following a modified ARM-PCR protocol, produced the TCRbeta library. TCRdb used MiXCR to reprocess the multiplex PCR reads, holding one entry per CDR3 protein. The sample consists of approximately 79,000 distinct CDR3 sequences, just under 75% of them appearing once. Sequencing input: lung tumor tissue. The receptors shown here come from a woman aged 40 to 50 with non-small cell lung cancer.

In this sample, this clonotype turned up many times. The rearrangement links TRBV24-1 to TRBJ2-7; D remains unclear. This CDR3 has 14 residues. CDR1 is KGHDR, CDR2 SFDVKD, per germline. Trimming shortened V by 6 bases and J by 4 bases, and 15 bases separated the two germline ends. The CDR3 is CATSLGTAGYEQYF. The CDR3 nucleotides are TGTGCCACCAGTTTAGGAACGGCCGGATACGAGCAGTACTTC.

In regard to this clonotype: As the CDR3 is not closed by the conserved phenylalanine or tryptophan, this likely results from a read error. The V and J genes are TRBV6-5 and TRBJ1-1; TRBD1 might be the D (5 bases). The V gene lost 6 bases and the J gene lost 7 bases, with 18 bases spanning the gap. The CDR3 is 14 amino acids. The germline V gene has CDR1 MNHEY and CDR2 SVGAGI. In DNA form, the CDR3 reads TGTGCCAGCAGCAGCCTGGGACGGGACGTTGAAGCTTTCGTT. Translation gives CASSSLGRDVEAFV.

For this clonotype: One end of the junction fails to match germline, which may point to a read error. The chain uses TRBV6-6 and TRBJ2-1; no clear D gene. This CDR3 spans 15 amino acids. CDR1 MNHNY and CDR2 SVGAGI come from the germline V gene (reference sequence). CDR3 in amino acids: CVSKPSGRGRDGQFF. For the CDR3, the DNA is TGTGTCAGCAAACCCTCAGGACGCGGCCGAGATGGGCAGTTCTTC.

As to this clonotype: A read error is possible here, since a much larger clone lies one base away. The chain uses TRBV7-8 and TRBJ1-1; D might be TRBD1 (5 bases). Germline assignment: CDR1 SGHVS and CDR2 FQNEAQ. The CDR3 consists of 13 residues. The CDR3 loop reads CASCYGQGTGAFF. As DNA, the CDR3 is TGTGCCAGCTGCTATGGACAAGGGACTGGAGCTTTCTTT.

The chain links TRBV11-2 to TRBJ2-5; D is uncertain. Germline-derived CDR1 and CDR2 are SGHAT and FQNNGV. The CDR3 spans 15 residues. The ends were cut back, 8 bases at V and 5 bases at J, with 21 bases in the middle. CDR3 loop: CASGWSSSGWETQYF. CDR3 bases: TGTGCCAGCGGCTGGTCCAGTAGTGGGTGGGAGACCCAGTACTTC.

The rearrangement joins TRBV28 to TRBJ2-1, with TRBD1 matching 11 bases. CDR1 is MDHEN and CDR2 is SYDVKM in the germline V gene. The CDR3 has 15 residues. V dropped 2 bases and J dropped 5; count of bases not matched to a gene: 2. For the CDR3, the DNA is TGTGCCAGCAGTTTAGGGACAGGGGGTAACAATGAGCAGTTCTTC. The encoded protein is CASSLGTGGNNEQFF.

Of note for this clonotype: A read error is possible here, since a much larger clone lies one base away. The rearrangement joins TRBV28 to TRBJ2-3; tentatively, D is TRBD1 (5 bases). V lost 5 bases and J 0 bases, leaving 15 bases between the germline ends. CDR1 MDHEN and CDR2 SYDVKM come from the germline V gene. CDR3 size: 16 residues. The CDR3 is CASSPNKGPSTDTQYF. Here the CDR3 DNA reads TGTGCCAGCAGTCCGAACAAGGGGCCCAGCACAGATACGCAGTATTTT.

As for this clonotype: A much larger clone differs by one base, so this may be a read error. The chain combines TRBV7-8 with TRBJ1-6, with D possibly matching TRBD1 (6 bases). Germline CDR1 is SGHVS and CDR2 is FQNEAQ. The CDR3 has 15 amino acids. V dropped 5 bases and J dropped 13 bases, with 21 bases sitting between them. For the CDR3, the DNA is TGTGCCAGCAGCCCTTACAGGGCTCTGAGTTCCCCCCTCCACTTT. This codes for CASSPYRALSSPLHF.

For this clonotype: The CDR3 does not close with the conserved phenylalanine or tryptophan, likely indicating a read error. The chain joins TRBV11-3 to TRBJ2-1, with D perhaps TRBD1 or TRBD2 (5 bases each). In germline, CDR1 is SGHNT, CDR2 YENEEA. The CDR3 sequence is 14 residues long. This chain's CDR3 is CASSPGHGGNEQFY. In nucleotides, the CDR3 is TGTGCAAGCAGCCCCGGACATGGGGGCAATGAGCAGTTCTAC.

The V call is TRBV5-4, the J call TRBJ2-1, with 9 bases identical to TRBD1. The V gene's germline CDR1 is SGHNT and CDR2 YYREEE (reference sequence). This CDR3 comprises 14 residues. With 6 bases clipped from V and 5 bases from J, the junction kept 6 bases outside the gene matches. The CDR3 nucleotides are TGTGCCAGCAACTCCGGGACAGGGAACAATGAGCAGTTCTTC. It is translated as CASNSGTGNNEQFF. Filled out from reference TRBV5-4 and TRBJ2-1, the complete variable domain reads ETGVTQSPTHLIKTRGQQVTLRCSSQSGHNTVSWYQQALGQGPQFIFQYYREEENGRGNFPPRFSGLQFPNYSSELNVNALELDDSALYLCASNSGTGNNEQFFGPGTRLTVL.

This clonotype was seen a handful of times. Since a much larger clone is just one base distant, this may be a read error. The chain recombines TRBV28 with TRBJ1-5; tentatively, D is TRBD1 (6 bases). Germline-derived CDR1 and CDR2 are MDHEN and SYDVKM. The CDR3 is made up of 16 amino acids. This CDR3 is CVSRQARGWANQPQHF. In nucleotides, the CDR3 is TGTGTCAGCAGACAAGCCAGGGGATGGGCCAATCAGCCCCAGCATTTT.

With regard to this clonotype: One end of the junction does not line up with germline, which may come from a read error. The chain couples TRBV6-1 to TRBJ2-4, with no clear D. The CDR3 has 13 amino acids. Germline V CDR1 and CDR2: MNHNS, SASEGT. Written as DNA, the CDR3 is TGTGCCAGCAGTGAAGCAGTGGTAAACATTAAGTACTTC. The encoded protein is CASSEAVVNIKYF.

A few counts support this clonotype. The CDR3 DNA reads as TGCGCCAGCAATCCCGTCCGGTCAAGCACAGATACGCAGTATTTT. Translated, it gives CASNPVRSSTDTQYF. V usage is TRBV4-1 and J usage is TRBJ2-3; the D is unclear. CDR1 is MGHRA and CDR2 is YSYEKL in the germline V gene. V was shortened by 7 bases and J by 0 bases, with 14 bases between the two germline ends. CDR3 length: 15 residues.

Note on this clonotype: A much larger clone differs from this one at a single base, so this may be a read error. The chain employs TRBV14 and TRBJ2-6; D unclear. From germline, CDR1 is SGHDN and CDR2 FVKESK. The length of the CDR3 is 17 residues. V gave up 0 bases and J gave up 2 bases, with 11 bases separating them. CDR3 DNA: TGTGCCAGCAGCCAAGATAATAGGGTTCCTGGGGCCAACGTCCTGACTTTC. It codes for CASSQDNRVPGANVLTF.

V gene TRBV6-5 combines with J gene TRBJ1-5, with D maybe TRBD1 (6 bases). Trimming stripped 10 bases from V and 6 bases from J, with 19 bases between. Germline values: CDR1 MNHEY, CDR2 SVGAGI. The CDR3 consists of 14 residues. CDR3 protein: CAIISEQGIQPQHF. The CDR3 DNA is TGTGCCATCATATCGGAACAGGGTATTCAGCCCCAGCATTTT.

The sample holds a few counts of this clonotype. The chain carries TRBV4-1 and TRBJ2-1; 11 bases are a match to TRBD2. V lost 3 bases, J lost 7 bases, and 14 bases stayed unmatched. The length of the CDR3 is 18 residues. The germline V gene has CDR1 MGHRA and CDR2 YSYEKL. CDR3 coding DNA: TGCGCCAGCAGCCATGGGGGTAGACTAGCGGGAAGTGGTAATGAGCAGTTCTTC. Its protein is CASSHGGRLAGSGNEQFF.

Turning to this clonotype: Mismatch with germline at one junction end may stem from a read error. This rearrangement joins TRBV20-1 to TRBJ1-6; 9 bases align to TRBD1. This CDR3 is built from 14 residues. CDR1 is DFQATT, CDR2 SNEGSKA, per germline (reference sequence). DNA of the CDR3: TGCTGTGCTTGGCCACAGGGGGCGACTTCACCCCTCCACTTT. Translating it yields CCAWPQGATSPLHF.

Note on this clonotype: One end of the junction fails to match germline, which may point to a read error. This chain connects TRBV12-3 or TRBV12-4 to TRBJ1-2; 8 bases match TRBD1. This CDR3 contains 13 residues. In nucleotides, the CDR3 is TGTGACAGCAGTTTTGGACAGGGAAGGGGCTACACCTTC. It encodes CDSSFGQGRGYTF.

Comment on this clonotype: The CDR3 carries no conserved terminal phenylalanine or tryptophan, so it likely arises from a read error. This chain connects TRBV11-3 to TRBJ2-1; 9 nucleotides line up with TRBD1. This CDR3 has 15 amino acids. CDR1 and CDR2 from the germline V gene are SGHNT and YENEEA. The CDR3 region is CASSPGQGSYNEQFL. CDR3 DNA sequence: TGCGCCAGCAGCCCCGGACAGGGGTCCTACAATGAGCAGTTCTTA.

This clonotype has at least ten counts. The chain combines TRBV28 with TRBJ2-5, with D perhaps matching TRBD1 (6 bases). The CDR3 is 15 amino acids. Trimming removed 6 bases from V and 4 bases from J, with 18 bases in between. Germline V gene lookup returns CDR1 MDHEN and CDR2 SYDVKM. CDR3 DNA sequence: TGTGCCAGCAGACCTACGGGACAAAGTGGAGAGACCCAGTACTTC. It codes for CASRPTGQSGETQYF.

Comments on this clonotype: One end of the junction varies from germline; a read error may be responsible. This chain uses TRBV11-2 with TRBJ2-7; no firm D call. The CDR3 loop spans 15 amino acids. Germline V gene sequence: CDR1 SGHAT, CDR2 FQNNGV. The chain's CDR3 is CANSLDPQMSYEQYF. The DNA for the CDR3 is TGTGCCAACAGCTTAGATCCCCAGATGTCCTATGAGCAGTATTTC.

In regard to this clonotype: One junction end disagrees with the germline gene, perhaps due to a read error. V is TRBV6-1 and J is TRBJ2-7; no definite D call. Germline V gene lookup returns CDR1 MNHNS and CDR2 SASEGT. The CDR3 spans 15 residues. The CDR3 sequence is CGSSDHPGGNSEQYF. CDR3 coding DNA: TGTGGCAGCAGTGACCACCCGGGCGGCAACTCCGAGCAGTACTTC.

This clonotype is judged medium-sized. This chain connects TRBV11-2 to TRBJ2-7; TRBD2 matches at 14 bases. The CDR3 sequence is 16 residues long. With 3 bases clipped from V and 3 bases from J, the junction kept 4 bases outside the gene matches. Germline CDR1 is SGHAT and CDR2 is FQNNGV. CDR3: CASSLTSGGGGYEQYF. In DNA form, the CDR3 reads TGTGCCAGCAGCTTGACTAGCGGGGGGGGGGGCTACGAGCAGTACTTC.

Remarks on this clonotype: A read error may produce the germline difference seen at one junction end. The chain links TRBV4-2 to TRBJ2-1; 7 bases match TRBD2. The CDR3 is 21 amino acids. The germline V gene has CDR1 LGHNA and CDR2 YNFKEQ. CDR3 residues: CAISQYNGLVGDSGTNNEQFF. Here the CDR3 DNA reads TGTGCCATCAGCCAATACAATGGACTAGTGGGAGACAGTGGCACCAACAATGAGCAGTTCTTC.

To note about this clonotype: Since no conserved phenylalanine or tryptophan closes the CDR3, a read error is the likely cause. Because the CDR3's place on the DNA is in doubt, the DNA is left out and the CDR3 is given as listed by TCRdb. The CDR3 here is CASSLGQGHITEAYY. V gene TRBV5-8 combines with J gene TRBJ1-1; the table's D call of TRBD1 was not tested on the DNA. The CDR3 extends over 15 residues, inclusive of both ends. Looked up from germline, CDR1 is SGHTS and CDR2 is YDEGEE.

On this clonotype itself: A junction end diverges from the germline sequence, so it may reflect a read error. The rearrangement joins TRBV11-3 to TRBJ2-5; D uncertain. Germline CDR1 SGHNT, CDR2 YENEEA. CDR3 length: 15 residues. CDR3 coding DNA: TGTGCCAGCACCCCTTGGGGAACGGCACAAGAGACCCATTACTTC. This gives the protein CASTPWGTAQETHYF. Complete variable domain (other parts from reference TRBV11-3 and TRBJ2-5): EAGVVQSPRYKIIEKKQPVAFWCNPISGHNTLYWYLQNLGQGPELLIRYENEEAVDDSQLPKDRFSAERLKGVDSTLKIQPAELGDSAVYLCASTPWGTAQETHYFGPGTRLLVL.

The chain couples TRBV6-6 to TRBJ1-5, with no clear D. The germline V gene encodes CDR1 MNHNY and CDR2 SVGAGI (reference sequence). This CDR3 spans 15 amino acids. Trimming removed 4 bases at V and 8 bases at J, with 18 bases between. The CDR3 here is CASSFGGNSNEPQHF. The DNA for the CDR3 is TGTGCCAGCAGTTTCGGCGGGAATAGTAATGAGCCCCAGCATTTT.

Worth noting for this clonotype: One junction end disagrees with the germline gene, perhaps due to a read error. The chain employs TRBV7-9 and TRBJ1-2; possible D gene TRBD1, 5 bases. The CDR3 is 15 amino acids. From germline, CDR1 is SEHNR and CDR2 FQNEAQ (reference sequence). DNA for the CDR3: TGTGCCAGCAGCTTCCCGGGGGATATGGGTTATGACTACACCTTC. It specifies CASSFPGDMGYDYTF. Full variable domain (outside the CDR3, taken from reference TRBV7-9 and TRBJ1-2): DTGVSQNPRHKITKRGQNVTFRCDPISEHNRLYWYRQTLGQGPEFLTYFQNEAQLEKSRLLSDRFSAERPKGSFSTLEIQRTEQGDSAMYLCASSFPGDMGYDYTFGSGTRLTVV.

A word on this clonotype: An end of the junction differs from the germline gene, which may be a read error. This chain uses TRBV6-5 with TRBJ2-1; 8 bases align to TRBD1. CDR1 and CDR2 (germline): MNHEY, SVGAGI. The CDR3 is made up of 14 amino acids. This CDR3 is CASSYGQGADEHVF. CDR3 bases: TGTGCCAGCAGTTACGGGCAGGGGGCCGATGAGCATGTCTTC.